The present T cell receptor (beta chain) was sequenced within a study of blood T cell repertoires in COVID-19. As for the study in general: Material from acute and convalescent COVID-19 was sourced from the United States, Italy and Spain. The analysed material was cDNA or gDNA that came from T cells, B-cell-depleted T cells, or PBMCs.

In the original workflow: Nucleated cell counts were estimated from reference gene primer amplification. Measured with immunoSEQ multiplex PCR; TCRdb has only the in-frame clones, and not every one. That table furnishes V, J and clone size, whereas the DNA furnished D and trimming. The sample includes about 200,000 clones, around 84% of them seen just once. Germline CDR1 MDHEN, CDR2 SYDVKM. The CDR3 covers 15 residues. V lost 6 bases to trimming and J lost 4 bases; unmatched junction nucleotides: 9. Sequencing was performed on peripheral blood. This clonotype was obtained from a man at least 80 years old with acute or convalescent COVID-19. V is TRBV28 and J is TRBJ1-3; TRBD1 agrees at 7 bases. In nucleotides, the CDR3 is TGTGCCAGCAGCCTAGGACAGGCCAGCGGAAACACCATATATTTT. Protein: CASSLGQASGNTIYF.